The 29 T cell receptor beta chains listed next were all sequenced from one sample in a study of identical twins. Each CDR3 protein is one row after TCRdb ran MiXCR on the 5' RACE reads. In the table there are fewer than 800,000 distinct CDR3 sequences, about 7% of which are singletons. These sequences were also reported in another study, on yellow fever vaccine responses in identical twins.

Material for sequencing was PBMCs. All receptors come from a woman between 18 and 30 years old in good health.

The CDR3 DNA follows: TGTGCCAGCAGCCTCGGCGTCGCGGGGAGCTCCTACAATGAGCAGTTCTTC. This sequence encodes CASSLGVAGSSYNEQFF. The chain carries TRBV3-1 and TRBJ2-1; tentatively, D is TRBD2 (6 bases). Per germline, CDR1 LGHDT and CDR2 YNNKEL (reference sequence). V lost 4 bases and J lost 0, with 16 bases in between. The CDR3 runs to 17 residues.

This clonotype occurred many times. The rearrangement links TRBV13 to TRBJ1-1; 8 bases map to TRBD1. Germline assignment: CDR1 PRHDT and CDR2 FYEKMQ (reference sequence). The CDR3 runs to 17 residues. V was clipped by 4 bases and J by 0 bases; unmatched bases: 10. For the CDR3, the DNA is TGTGCCAGCAGCTGGGGGACAGGACCCGACTTGAACACTGAAGCTTTCTTT. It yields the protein CASSWGTGPDLNTEAFF.

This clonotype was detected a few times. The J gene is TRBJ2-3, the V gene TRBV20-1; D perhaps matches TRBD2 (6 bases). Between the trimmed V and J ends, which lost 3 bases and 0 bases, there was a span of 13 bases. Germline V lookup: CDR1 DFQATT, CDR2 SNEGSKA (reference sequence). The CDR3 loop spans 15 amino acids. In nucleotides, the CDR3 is TGCAGTGCTAGCCCGGAGCGGGTTAGCACAGATACGCAGTATTTT. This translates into CSASPERVSTDTQYF.

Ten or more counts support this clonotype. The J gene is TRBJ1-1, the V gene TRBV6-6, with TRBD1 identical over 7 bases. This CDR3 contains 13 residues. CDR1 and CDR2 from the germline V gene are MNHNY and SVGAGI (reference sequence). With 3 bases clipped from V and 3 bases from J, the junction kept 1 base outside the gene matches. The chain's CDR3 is CASSYRGHTEAFF. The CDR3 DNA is TGTGCCAGCAGTTATAGGGGGCACACTGAAGCTTTCTTT.

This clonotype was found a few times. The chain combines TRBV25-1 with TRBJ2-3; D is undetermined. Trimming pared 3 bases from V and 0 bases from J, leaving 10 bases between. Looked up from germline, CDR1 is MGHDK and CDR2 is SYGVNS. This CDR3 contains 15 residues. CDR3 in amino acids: CASSEDRASTDTQYF. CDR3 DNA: TGTGCCAGCAGTGAGGACCGAGCTAGCACAGATACGCAGTATTTT.

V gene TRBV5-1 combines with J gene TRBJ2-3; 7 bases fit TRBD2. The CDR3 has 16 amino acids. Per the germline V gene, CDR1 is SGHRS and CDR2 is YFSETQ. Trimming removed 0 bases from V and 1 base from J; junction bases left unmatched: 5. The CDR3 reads CASSLGTSSRTDTQYF. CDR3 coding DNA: TGCGCCAGCAGCTTGGGGACTAGTTCCCGCACAGATACGCAGTATTTT. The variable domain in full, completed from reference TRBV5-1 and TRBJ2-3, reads KAGVTQTPRYLIKTRGQQVTLSCSPISGHRSVSWYQQTPGQGLQFLFEYFSETQRNKGNFPGRFSGRQFSNSRSEMNVSTLELGDSALYLCASSLGTSSRTDTQYFGPGTRLTVL.

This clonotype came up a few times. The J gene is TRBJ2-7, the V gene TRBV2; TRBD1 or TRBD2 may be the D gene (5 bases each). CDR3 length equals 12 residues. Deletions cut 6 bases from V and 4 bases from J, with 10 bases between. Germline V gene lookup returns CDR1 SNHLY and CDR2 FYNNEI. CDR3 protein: CASRGVGYEQYF. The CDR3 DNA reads TGTGCCAGCAGGGGGGTCGGGTACGAGCAGTACTTC.

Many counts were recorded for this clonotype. The CDR3 spells CASSLQTNTEAFF. CDR3 DNA sequence: TGTGCCAGCAGTTTACAGACAAACACTGAAGCTTTCTTT. The chain is built from TRBV12-3 or TRBV12-4 and TRBJ1-1; D gene uncertain. Trimming took off 2 bases at V and 2 bases at J, with 6 bases between the two ends. The CDR3 spans 13 residues.

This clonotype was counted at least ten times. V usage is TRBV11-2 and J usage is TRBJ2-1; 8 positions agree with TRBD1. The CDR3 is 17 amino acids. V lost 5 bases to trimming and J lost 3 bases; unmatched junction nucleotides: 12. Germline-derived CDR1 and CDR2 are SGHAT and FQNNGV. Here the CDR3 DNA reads TGTGCCAGCAGCCAAGGACAGGGCAAAGGTCTCTACAATGAGCAGTTCTTC. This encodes CASSQGQGKGLYNEQFF.

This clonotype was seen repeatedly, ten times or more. This CDR3 reads CASSLQRGATIGGYNEQFF. The CDR3 DNA reads TGTGCCAGCAGTTTACAGCGGGGTGCTACGATAGGGGGATACAATGAGCAGTTCTTC. The rearrangement joins TRBV12-3 or TRBV12-4 to TRBJ2-1; D is perhaps TRBD2 (7 bases). Trimming shortened V by 2 bases and J by 4 bases, and 24 bases separated the two germline ends. The CDR3 has 19 residues.

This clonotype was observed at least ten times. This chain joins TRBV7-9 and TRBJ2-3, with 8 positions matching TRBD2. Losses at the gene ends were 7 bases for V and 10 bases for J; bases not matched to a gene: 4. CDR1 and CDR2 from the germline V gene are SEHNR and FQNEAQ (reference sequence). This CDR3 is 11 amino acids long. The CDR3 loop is CASTGGESQYF. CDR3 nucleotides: TGTGCCAGCACCGGGGGGGAGTCGCAGTATTTT.

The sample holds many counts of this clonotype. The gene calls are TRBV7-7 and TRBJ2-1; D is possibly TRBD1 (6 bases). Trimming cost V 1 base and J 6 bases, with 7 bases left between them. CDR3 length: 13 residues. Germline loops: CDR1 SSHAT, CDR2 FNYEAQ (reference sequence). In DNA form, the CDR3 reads TGTGCCAGCAGCTTAGAACAGGGCAATGAGCAGTTCTTC. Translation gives CASSLEQGNEQFF.

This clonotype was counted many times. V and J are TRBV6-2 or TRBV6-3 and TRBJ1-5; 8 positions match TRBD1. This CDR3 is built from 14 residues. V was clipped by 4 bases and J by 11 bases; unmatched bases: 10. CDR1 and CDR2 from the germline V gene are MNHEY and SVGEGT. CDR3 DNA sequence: TGTGCCAGCAGTTTCCAGGGGGCGTCCCAGGCCCAGCATTTT. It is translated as CASSFQGASQAQHF.

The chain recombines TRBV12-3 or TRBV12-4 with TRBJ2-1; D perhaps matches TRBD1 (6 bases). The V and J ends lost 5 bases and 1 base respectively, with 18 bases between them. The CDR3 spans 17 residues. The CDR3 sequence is CASSPYLDRISYNEQFF. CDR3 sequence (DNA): TGTGCCAGCAGTCCCTACCTGGACAGAATTTCCTACAATGAGCAGTTCTTC.

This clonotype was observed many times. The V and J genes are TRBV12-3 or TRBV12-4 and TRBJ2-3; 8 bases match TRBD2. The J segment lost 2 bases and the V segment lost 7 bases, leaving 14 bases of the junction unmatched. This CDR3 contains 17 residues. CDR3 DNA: TGTGCCAGCACCACGACGGGGGGGGACGCCGCCACAGATACGCAGTATTTT. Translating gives CASTTTGGDAATDTQYF.

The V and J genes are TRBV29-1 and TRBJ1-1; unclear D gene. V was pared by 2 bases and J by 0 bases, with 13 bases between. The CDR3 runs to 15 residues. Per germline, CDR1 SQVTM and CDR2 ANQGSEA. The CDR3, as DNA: TGCAGCGTTGAATTACTGGGTCTCATGAACACTGAAGCTTTCTTT. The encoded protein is CSVELLGLMNTEAFF.

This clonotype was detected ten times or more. CDR3 protein: CASSFLLTSGASEQFF. The DNA for the CDR3 is TGTGCCAGCAGTTTTTTATTGACTAGCGGGGCCTCGGAGCAGTTCTTC. The gene calls are TRBV28 and TRBJ2-1; 11 bases are shared with TRBD2. In germline, CDR1 is MDHEN, CDR2 SYDVKM. This CDR3 is built from 16 residues. Trimming cost V 3 bases and J 10 bases; bases outside gene matches: 11.

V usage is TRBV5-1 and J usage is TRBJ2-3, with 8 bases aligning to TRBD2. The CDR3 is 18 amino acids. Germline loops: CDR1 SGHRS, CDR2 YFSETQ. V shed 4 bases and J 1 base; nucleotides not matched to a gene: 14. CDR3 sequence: CASSPPRSLADRTDTQYF. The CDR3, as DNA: TGCGCCAGCAGCCCGCCCCGCTCACTAGCGGACCGCACAGATACGCAGTATTTT.

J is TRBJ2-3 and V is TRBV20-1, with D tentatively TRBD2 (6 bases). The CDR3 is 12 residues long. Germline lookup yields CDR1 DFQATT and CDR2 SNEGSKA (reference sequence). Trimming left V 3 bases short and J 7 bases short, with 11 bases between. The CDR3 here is CSASWGGHTQYF. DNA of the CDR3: TGCAGTGCTAGTTGGGGAGGACATACGCAGTATTTT.

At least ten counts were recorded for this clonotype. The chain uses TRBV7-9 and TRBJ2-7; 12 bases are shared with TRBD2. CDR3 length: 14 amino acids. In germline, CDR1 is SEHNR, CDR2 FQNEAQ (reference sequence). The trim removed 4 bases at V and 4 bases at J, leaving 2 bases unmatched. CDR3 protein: CASSSGLAGYEQYF. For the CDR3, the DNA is TGTGCCAGCAGCTCGGGACTAGCGGGTTACGAGCAGTACTTC.

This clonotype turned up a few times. The CDR3 loop reads CASSLGTSGKSSYEQYF. The DNA for the CDR3 is TGTGCCAGCAGCTTAGGGACTAGCGGGAAGAGCTCCTACGAGCAGTACTTC. The chain employs TRBV7-8 and TRBJ2-7, with 12 bases identical to TRBD2. The CDR3 has 17 residues. Germline CDR1 SGHVS, CDR2 FQNEAQ. V dropped 1 base and J dropped 0; count of bases not matched to a gene: 4.

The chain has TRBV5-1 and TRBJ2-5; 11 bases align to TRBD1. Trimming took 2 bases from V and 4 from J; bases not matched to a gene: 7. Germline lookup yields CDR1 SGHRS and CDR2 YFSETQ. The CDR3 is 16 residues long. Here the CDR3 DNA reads TGCGCCAGCAGCTTCTCCTCCGGGACAGGGGGAGAGACCCAGTACTTC. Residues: CASSFSSGTGGETQYF.

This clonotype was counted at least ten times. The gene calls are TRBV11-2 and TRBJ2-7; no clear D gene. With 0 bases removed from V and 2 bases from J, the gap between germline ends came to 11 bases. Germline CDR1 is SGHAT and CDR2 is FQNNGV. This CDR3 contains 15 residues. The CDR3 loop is CASSLEARTTYEQYV. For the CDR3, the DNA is TGTGCCAGCAGCTTAGAAGCCCGTACCACCTACGAGCAGTACGTC.

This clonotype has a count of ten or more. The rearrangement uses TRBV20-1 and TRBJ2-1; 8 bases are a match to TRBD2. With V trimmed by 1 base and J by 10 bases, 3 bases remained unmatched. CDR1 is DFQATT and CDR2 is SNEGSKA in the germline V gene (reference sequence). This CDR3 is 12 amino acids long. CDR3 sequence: CSARGRGGEQFF. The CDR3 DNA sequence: TGCAGTGCTAGAGGCCGGGGGGGGGAGCAGTTCTTC.

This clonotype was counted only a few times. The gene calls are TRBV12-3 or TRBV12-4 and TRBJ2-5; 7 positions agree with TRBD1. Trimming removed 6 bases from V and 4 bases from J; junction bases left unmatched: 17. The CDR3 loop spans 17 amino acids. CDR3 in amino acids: CASSRIQGIALRETQYF. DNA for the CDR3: TGTGCCAGCAGCCGAATACAGGGGATCGCGCTTCGAGAGACCCAGTACTTC.

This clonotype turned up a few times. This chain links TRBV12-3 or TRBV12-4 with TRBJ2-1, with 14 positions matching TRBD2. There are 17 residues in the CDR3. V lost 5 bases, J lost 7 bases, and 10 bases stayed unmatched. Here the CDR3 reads CASSANSGTSGGNEQFF. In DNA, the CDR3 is TGTGCCAGCAGTGCTAACTCCGGGACTAGCGGGGGTAATGAGCAGTTCTTC.

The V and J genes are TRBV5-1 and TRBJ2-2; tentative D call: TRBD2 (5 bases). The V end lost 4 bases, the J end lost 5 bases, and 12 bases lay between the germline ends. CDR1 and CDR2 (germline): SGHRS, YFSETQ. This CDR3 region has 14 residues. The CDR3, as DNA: TGCGCCAGCAGCCACCTACTAGAAACCGGGGAGCTGTTTTTT. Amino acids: CASSHLLETGELFF.

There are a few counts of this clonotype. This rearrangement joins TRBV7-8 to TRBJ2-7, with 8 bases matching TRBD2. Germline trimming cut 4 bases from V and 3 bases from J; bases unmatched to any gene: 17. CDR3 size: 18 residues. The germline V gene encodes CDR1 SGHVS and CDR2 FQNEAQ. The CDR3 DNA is TGTGCCAGCAGCTCCCCCTCAGGACTAGCCATCCGAAACTACGAGCAGTACGTC. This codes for CASSSPSGLAIRNYEQYV.

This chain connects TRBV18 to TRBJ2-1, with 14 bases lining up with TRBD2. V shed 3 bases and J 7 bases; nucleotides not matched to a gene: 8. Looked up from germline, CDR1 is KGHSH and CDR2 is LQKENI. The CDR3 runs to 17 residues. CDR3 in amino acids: CASSPARTSGGLNEQFF. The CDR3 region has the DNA TGTGCCAGCTCACCCGCTCGGACTAGCGGGGGGTTGAATGAGCAGTTCTTC. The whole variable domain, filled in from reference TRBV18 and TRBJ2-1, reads NAGVMQNPRHLVRRRGQEARLRCSPMKGHSHVYWYRQLPEEGLKFMVYLQKENIIDESGMPKERFSAEFPKEGPSILRIQQVVRGDSAAYFCASSPARTSGGLNEQFFGPGTRLTVL.